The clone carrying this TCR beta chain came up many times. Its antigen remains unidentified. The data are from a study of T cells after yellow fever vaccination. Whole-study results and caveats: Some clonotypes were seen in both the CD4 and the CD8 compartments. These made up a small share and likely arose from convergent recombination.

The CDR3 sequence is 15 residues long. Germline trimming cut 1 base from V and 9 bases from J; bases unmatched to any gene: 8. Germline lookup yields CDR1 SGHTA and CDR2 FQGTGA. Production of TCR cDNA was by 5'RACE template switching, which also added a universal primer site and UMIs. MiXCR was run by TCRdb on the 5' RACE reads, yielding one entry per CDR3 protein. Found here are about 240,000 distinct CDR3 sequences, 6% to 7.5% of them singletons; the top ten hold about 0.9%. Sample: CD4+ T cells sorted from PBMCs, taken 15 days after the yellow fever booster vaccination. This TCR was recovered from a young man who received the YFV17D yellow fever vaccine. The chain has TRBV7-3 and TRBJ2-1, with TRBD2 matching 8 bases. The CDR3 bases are TGTGCCAGCAGCTTAAACGGGAGGGCCTCCGGTGAGCAGTTCTTC. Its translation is CASSLNGRASGEQFF. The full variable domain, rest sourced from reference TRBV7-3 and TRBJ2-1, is GAGVSQTPSNKVTEKGKYVELRCDPISGHTALYWYRQSLGQGPEFLIYFQGTGAADDSGLPNDRFFAVRPEGSVSTLKIQRTERGDSAVYLCASSLNGRASGEQFFGPGTRLTVL.